This TCR beta chain was documented in a study of CD8+ T cells in alopecia areata. Looked up from germline, CDR1 is PRHDT and CDR2 is FYEKMQ (reference sequence). The CDR3 consists of 14 residues. Trimming cost V 2 bases and J 1 base, with 9 bases left between them. Extracted RNA was reverse transcribed, and the resulting cDNA served as sequencing template. TCRdb's table, derived via immunoSEQ multiplex PCR, lists solely in-frame clones and lacks some. This table has 100,000 to 150,000 clones, roughly 50% appearing once. The sequences come from CD8+ T cells sorted from blood, collected at week 0. The TCR was taken from a human donor with alopecia areata. This chain links TRBV13 with TRBJ2-7; possibly TRBD1 for D (6 bases). The CDR3 sequence is CASSLQGWSYEQYF. CDR3 nucleotide sequence: TGTGCCAGCAGCTTACAGGGGTGGTCCTACGAGCAGTACTTC.